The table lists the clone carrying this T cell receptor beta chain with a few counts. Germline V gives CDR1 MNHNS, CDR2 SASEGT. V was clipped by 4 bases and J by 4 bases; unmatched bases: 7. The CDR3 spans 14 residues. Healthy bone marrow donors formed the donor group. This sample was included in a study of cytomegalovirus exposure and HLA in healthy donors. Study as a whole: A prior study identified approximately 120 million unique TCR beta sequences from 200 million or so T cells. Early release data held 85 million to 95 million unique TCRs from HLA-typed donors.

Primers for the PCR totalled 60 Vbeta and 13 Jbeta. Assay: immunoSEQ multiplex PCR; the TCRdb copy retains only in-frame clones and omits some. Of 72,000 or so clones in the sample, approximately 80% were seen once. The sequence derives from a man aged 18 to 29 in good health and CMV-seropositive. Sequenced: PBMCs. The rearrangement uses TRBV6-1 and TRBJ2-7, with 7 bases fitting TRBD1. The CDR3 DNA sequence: TGTGCCAGCAGTGGGGACAGAAGAACATACGAGCAGTACTTC. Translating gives CASSGDRRTYEQYF.